This TCR beta chain came from a study of neurological immune-mediated disorders. Points from the study as a whole: Patients with HTLV-1-associated myelopathy had the highest level of TCR clonal expansion, whereas patients with multiple sclerosis had the lowest level, falling beneath the level found in healthy controls.

The sample holds many counts of this clonotype. The antigen remains undetermined. Indicated time point: technical triplicate 2. The unsorted libraries were produced from 2 million PBMCs held at -80 C. Template-switch 5'RACE cDNA synthesis added a 10-nucleotide unique molecular identifier. TCRdb re-called the 5' RACE reads through MiXCR, storing one row per CDR3 protein. Among about 59,000 distinct CDR3 sequences listed, 24% were seen once. The CDR3 sequence is 13 residues long. Germline V CDR1 and CDR2: MNHNY, SVGAGI (reference sequence). V lost 7 bases to trimming and J lost 8 bases; unmatched junction nucleotides: 8.

This clonotype was obtained from a man between 60 and 75 years old with HTLV-1-associated myelopathy (HAM/TSP). This sequence joins TRBV6-6 and TRBJ2-1; 7 nucleotides agree with TRBD1. What was sequenced was PBMCs. In DNA form, the CDR3 reads TGTGCCAGCAAAAAGGGTCAGGGGGATGAGCAGTTCTTC. Translation: CASKKGQGDEQFF.